The entry below describes one TCR beta chain. The data are from a study of blood T cell repertoires in COVID-19. The protocol was immunoSEQ multiplex PCR, while the TCRdb copy is restricted to in-frame clones and leaves out a portion. This table has about 190,000 clones, about nine tenths appearing once. Germline V CDR1 and CDR2: SNHLY, FYNNEI. This CDR3 region has 14 residues. V dropped 5 bases and J dropped 3; count of bases not matched to a gene: 4. This sequence originates from a man in his forties or fifties with acute or convalescent COVID-19. The specimen was peripheral blood. This chain joins TRBV2 and TRBJ1-2; 9 nucleotides match TRBD1. CDR3 sequence (DNA): TGTGCCAGCAGTTCCGACAGGGGGTACTATGGCTACACCTTC. Translated, it gives CASSSDRGYYGYTF.